This T cell receptor (beta chain) is drawn from a study of control samples from healthy donors and cancer patients. Germline loops: CDR1 LNHDA, CDR2 SQIVND (reference sequence). The germline V and J ends were trimmed by 5 bases and 1 base, with 27 bases remaining between them. This CDR3 has 20 residues. Method: immunoSEQ multiplex PCR; TCRdb's copy keeps in-frame clones and lacks some. This sample has approximately 46,000 clones; more than 90% occur once, and the top ten carry roughly 0.8%. The table lists this clone with a count of one. This chain joins TRBV19 and TRBJ1-3, with unresolved D. The receptor's source is a man in his thirties or forties with colorectal cancer. Sequences were obtained from PBMCs. The chain's CDR3 is CASSSSGPSSLRRSGNTIYF. The CDR3 nucleotides read TGTGCCAGTAGTTCTTCCGGGCCGTCAAGCCTCCGACGGTCTGGAAACACCATATATTTT.